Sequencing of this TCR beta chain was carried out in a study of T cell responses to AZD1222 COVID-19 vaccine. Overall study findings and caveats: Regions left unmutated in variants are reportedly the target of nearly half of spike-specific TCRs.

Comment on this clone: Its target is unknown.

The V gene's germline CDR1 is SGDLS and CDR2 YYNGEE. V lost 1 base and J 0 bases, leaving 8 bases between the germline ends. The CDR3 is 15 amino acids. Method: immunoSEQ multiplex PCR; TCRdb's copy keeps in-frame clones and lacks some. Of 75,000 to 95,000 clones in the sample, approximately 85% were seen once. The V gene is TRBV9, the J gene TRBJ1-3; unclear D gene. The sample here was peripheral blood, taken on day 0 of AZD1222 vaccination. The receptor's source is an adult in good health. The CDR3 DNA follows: TGTGCCAGCAGCGTACAGGCAAACTCTGGAAACACCATATATTTT. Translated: CASSVQANSGNTIYF. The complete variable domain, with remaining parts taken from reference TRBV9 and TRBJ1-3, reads DSGVTQTPKHLITATGQRVTLRCSPRSGDLSVYWYQQSLDQGLQFLIQYYNGEERAKGNILERFSAQQFPDLHSELNLSSLELGDSALYFCASSVQANSGNTIYFGEGSWLTVV.